Following are 21 T cell receptor beta chains from one sample sequenced in a study of blood T cell repertoires in COVID-19. This table comes from immunoSEQ multiplex PCR, and its TCRdb copy is limited to in-frame clones, with some not included. The sample yields 98,000 or so clones, roughly 86% seen once. Sample: peripheral blood. The source of these receptors is a woman aged 55 to 70 in a cohort sampled during active or convalescent COVID-19.

The chain joins TRBV7-2 to TRBJ2-3; D may be TRBD2 (6 bases). The CDR3 is made up of 15 amino acids. V lost 6 bases and J 2 bases, leaving 15 bases between the germline ends. The germline gives CDR1 SGHTA, CDR2 FQGNSA. The CDR3 here is CASSTWRGDTDTQYF. The CDR3, as DNA: TGTGCCAGCAGTACTTGGAGGGGCGACACAGATACGCAGTATTTT.

This clone was found once. V gene TRBV7-2 combines with J gene TRBJ2-5; 7 bases map to TRBD2. V lost 3 bases and J lost 5; bases outside the gene matches: 3. The CDR3 sequence is 13 residues long. The germline CDR1 and CDR2 sequences are SGHTA and FQGNSA. In DNA, the CDR3 is TGTGCCAGCAGCTTGGGGAGGGGCGAGACCCAGTACTTC. Amino acid sequence: CASSLGRGETQYF. Drawing the rest from reference TRBV7-2 and TRBJ2-5, the complete variable domain is GAGVSQSPSNKVTEKGKDVELRCDPISGHTALYWYRQSLGQGLEFLIYFQGNSAPDKSGLPSDRFSAERTGGSVSTLTIQRTQQEDSAVYLCASSLGRGETQYFGPGTRLLVL.

This clone was seen once. V gene TRBV9 combines with J gene TRBJ2-7, with 9 bases identical to TRBD1. Germline loops: CDR1 SGDLS, CDR2 YYNGEE. The junction had 6 bases not matched to a gene; V was cut back by 3 bases and J by 2 bases. The CDR3 is made up of 15 amino acids. CDR3 loop: CASSAGTGTTYEQYF. In DNA, the CDR3 is TGTGCCAGCAGCGCTGGGACAGGGACGACCTACGAGCAGTACTTC.

The chain employs TRBV30 and TRBJ1-2, with TRBD1 identical over 7 bases. Per the germline V gene, CDR1 is GTSNPN and CDR2 is SVGIG (reference sequence). The CDR3 sequence is 14 residues long. V trimming: 2 bases; J trimming: 4 bases; junction bases outside the gene matches: 7. The CDR3 is CAWSRGRISYGYTF. DNA for the CDR3: TGTGCCTGGAGTAGGGGGCGGATCTCCTATGGCTACACCTTC.

The chain uses TRBV9 and TRBJ2-5; 8 positions match TRBD1. This CDR3 comprises 16 residues. V gave up 4 bases and J gave up 2 bases; unmatched junction bases: 10. The germline gives CDR1 SGDLS, CDR2 YYNGEE. Here the CDR3 reads CASSQRGQASQETQYF. The CDR3 DNA reads TGTGCCAGCAGCCAGAGGGGACAGGCCTCTCAAGAGACCCAGTACTTC.

This clone turned up a few times. The rearrangement links TRBV12-5 to TRBJ1-6, with TRBD1 identical over 8 bases. The CDR3 extends over 15 amino acids. Germline V gene data show CDR1 as LGHNT and CDR2 as FRNRAP. V was clipped by 1 base and J by 9 bases; unmatched bases: 5. Here the CDR3 DNA reads TGTGCTAGTGGTTTGGGTGACAGGGGAGGTTCACCCCTCCACTTT. Its protein is CASGLGDRGGSPLHF.

The gene calls are TRBV9 and TRBJ2-1; TRBD2 agrees at 9 bases. Germline values: CDR1 SGDLS, CDR2 YYNGEE. Trimming cost V 0 bases and J 4 bases; bases outside gene matches: 5. The CDR3 has 16 residues. The CDR3 protein is CASSVVSGLAYNEQFF. The CDR3 DNA reads as TGTGCCAGCAGCGTAGTCTCAGGACTAGCGTACAATGAGCAGTTCTTC.

The chain couples TRBV28 to TRBJ2-7; 8 nucleotides match TRBD1. The germline V gene has CDR1 MDHEN and CDR2 SYDVKM. CDR3 size: 13 residues. The V and J ends lost 5 bases and 4 bases, in that order; junction bases with no gene match: 4. The CDR3, as DNA: TGTGCCAGCAGTAGGACAGGGCGTTACGAGCAGTACTTC. Protein product: CASSRTGRYEQYF.

The genes are TRBV18 and TRBJ1-4; 7 bases agree with TRBD1. The CDR3 is 15 residues long. V lost 3 bases, J lost 2 bases, and 3 bases stayed unmatched. The germline CDR1 and CDR2 sequences are KGHSH and LQKENI. CDR3: CASSPQGVTNEKLFF. CDR3 coding DNA: TGTGCCAGCTCACCGCAGGGGGTTACTAATGAAAAACTGTTTTTT.

The chain links TRBV5-4 to TRBJ2-7; 13 bases agree with TRBD2. From germline, CDR1 is SGHNT and CDR2 YYREEE (reference sequence). With V trimmed by 3 bases and J by 5 bases, 5 bases remained unmatched. The CDR3 contains 15 residues. CDR3 region: CASSSKTSGGNEQYF. DNA of the CDR3: TGTGCCAGCAGCTCCAAGACTAGCGGGGGGAACGAGCAGTACTTC.

The chain uses TRBV6-5 and TRBJ2-3, with D tentatively TRBD2 (5 bases). V lost 2 bases and J lost 1, with 13 bases in between. CDR1 is MNHEY and CDR2 is SVGAGI in the germline V gene. The CDR3 contains 16 residues. The CDR3 is CASSYGWTAGTDTQYF. CDR3 nucleotides: TGTGCCAGCAGTTACGGATGGACTGCGGGCACAGATACGCAGTATTTT.

The gene calls are TRBV10-3 and TRBJ1-5; D is undetermined. CDR3 length equals 15 residues. Trimming stripped 5 bases from V and 0 bases from J, with 11 bases between. The germline V gene encodes CDR1 ENHRY and CDR2 SYGVKD. The CDR3 nucleotides are TGTGCCATCAGTCCTGGCGGGATTAGCAATCAGCCCCAGCATTTT. This gives the protein CAISPGGISNQPQHF.

CDR3 in amino acids: CASKSGITTYEQYF. The CDR3 DNA reads TGTGCCAGCAAGTCAGGGATCACTACCTACGAGCAGTACTTC. J is TRBJ2-7 and V is TRBV2; possibly TRBD1 for D (5 bases). The CDR3 totals 14 residues. Trimming removed 7 bases at V and 2 bases at J, with 15 bases between. Germline CDR1 SNHLY, CDR2 FYNNEI.

The V gene is TRBV15, the J gene TRBJ2-1, with a possible D match to TRBD2 (6 bases). The CDR3 is 14 amino acids. V was trimmed by 3 bases and J by 8 bases, leaving 14 bases between them. Germline lookup yields CDR1 LNHNV and CDR2 YYDKDF (reference sequence). This CDR3 reads CATSSGSLQDEQFF. Written as DNA, the CDR3 is TGTGCCACCAGCAGCGGGAGCCTCCAGGATGAGCAGTTCTTC.

This chain joins TRBV28 and TRBJ1-5, with a possible D match to TRBD1 (6 bases). This CDR3 has 15 residues. Trimming cost V 4 bases and J 6 bases, with 16 bases left between them. CDR1 is MDHEN, CDR2 SYDVKM, per germline. The CDR3 loop is CASSSGTSGVQPQHF. DNA for the CDR3: TGTGCCAGCAGTTCAGGGACAAGCGGAGTTCAGCCCCAGCATTTT.

This clone was counted between two and nine times. CDR3 coding DNA: TGTGCCAGCAGCATTTTCAGGGGAGAGCAGCCCCAGCATTTT. This sequence encodes CASSIFRGEQPQHF. This chain connects TRBV5-8 to TRBJ1-5; the D gene is possibly TRBD1 (6 bases). The V and J ends lost 4 bases and 7 bases respectively, with 15 bases between them. The CDR3 contains 14 residues. Per germline, CDR1 SGHTS and CDR2 YDEGEE.

Only one count was recorded for this clone. The chain employs TRBV19 and TRBJ1-1; no firm D call. CDR1 and CDR2 (germline): LNHDA, SQIVND (reference sequence). The V and J ends lost 1 base and 3 bases respectively, with 9 bases between them. This CDR3 comprises 14 residues. DNA for the CDR3: TGTGCCAGTAGTATAGGTCGGGGATACACTGAAGCTTTCTTT. Encoded protein: CASSIGRGYTEAFF.

This clone was detected once. Written as DNA, the CDR3 is TGTGCCAGCAGCTTCTCCGGGACAGGGGAAAAACTGTTTTTT. Protein: CASSFSGTGEKLFF. This chain links TRBV7-9 with TRBJ1-4; 9 bases map to TRBD1. The V gene end was trimmed by 3 bases and the J gene end by 8 bases; junction bases not matched to a gene: 4. The length of the CDR3 is 14 residues. The germline V gene has CDR1 SEHNR and CDR2 FQNEAQ (reference sequence).

The chain employs TRBV6-5 and TRBJ1-2; TRBD1 aligns across 8 bases. The CDR3 has 15 residues. Germline V gives CDR1 MNHEY, CDR2 SVGAGI. V lost 3 bases, J lost 6 bases, and 9 bases stayed unmatched. CDR3 sequence: CASSYSPGGRDGYTF. CDR3 DNA sequence: TGTGCCAGCAGTTATTCACCAGGGGGCCGGGATGGCTACACCTTC.

The rearrangement links TRBV7-3 to TRBJ1-5; no reliable D call. Trimming pared 5 bases from V and 7 bases from J, leaving 12 bases between. CDR1 and CDR2 (germline): SGHTA, FQGTGA. This CDR3 has 13 residues. CDR3 nucleotides: TGTGCCAGCAGCCCACGTGAGGGACAGCCCCAGCATTTT. This sequence encodes CASSPREGQPQHF.

This chain joins TRBV10-3 and TRBJ1-1; 7 positions match TRBD1. This CDR3 is 14 amino acids long. Germline V lookup: CDR1 ENHRY, CDR2 SYGVKD. The junction had 3 bases not matched to a gene; V was cut back by 4 bases and J by 1 base. The CDR3 region has the DNA TGTGCCATCAGTGGGCAGGGGGGGAACACTGAAGCTTTCTTT. Translating it yields CAISGQGGNTEAFF.